The 14 T cell receptor beta chains below were found in one sample sequenced in a study of a mutant IDH1 vaccine in newly diagnosed glioma. This table comes from immunoSEQ multiplex PCR, and its TCRdb copy is limited to in-frame clones, with some not included. Altogether about 65,000 clones are present, about 85% being singletons, with the ten largest covering roughly 4%. Their target antigens are unknown. Documented time point: week 23, last vaccination. In the vaccine, a single dose held 300 ug of the mutant IDH1 20-mer peptide, along with topical imiquimod. The specimen comprised PBMCs, sampled from a glioma patient whose treatment included an IDH1 peptide vaccine. These receptors all stem from a young man with glioma.

The chain couples TRBV4-1 to TRBJ2-4; perhaps TRBD2 as D (6 bases). The V and J ends lost 0 bases and 3 bases respectively, with 15 bases between them. In germline, CDR1 is MGHRA, CDR2 YSYEKL. The CDR3 totals 17 residues. Here the CDR3 reads CASSQDPARGFKNIQYF. CDR3 nucleotides: TGCGCCAGCAGCCAAGACCCCGCGCGGGGCTTCAAAAACATTCAGTACTTC.

The V gene is TRBV10-2, the J gene TRBJ2-7, with D perhaps matching TRBD2 (7 bases). V gave up 7 bases and J gave up 0 bases, with 16 bases separating them. The germline V gene encodes CDR1 WSHSY and CDR2 SAAADI. The CDR3 consists of 15 residues. The CDR3 region has the DNA TGCGCCAGCATTAAGGACAGCGGGAACTCCTACGAGCAGTACTTC. Amino acid sequence: CASIKDSGNSYEQYF.

The chain joins TRBV30 to TRBJ2-6, with a possible D match to TRBD2 (5 bases). CDR1 and CDR2 from the germline V gene are GTSNPN and SVGIG (reference sequence). V lost 0 bases and J lost 2, with 8 bases in between. There are 15 residues in the CDR3. DNA for the CDR3: TGTGCCTGGAGTGTACTCGGGGCTGGGGCCAACGTCCTGACTTTC. Translated: CAWSVLGAGANVLTF.

Turning to this clone: Distinct nucleotide sequences in the sample also encode this CDR3. This chain joins TRBV9 and TRBJ1-5; tentative D call: TRBD1 (6 bases). Germline V gives CDR1 SGDLS, CDR2 YYNGEE. V was pared by 0 bases and J by 7 bases, with 11 bases between. The CDR3 loop spans 14 amino acids. The CDR3 here is CASSVGGGGQPQHF. DNA for the CDR3: TGTGCCAGCAGCGTAGGAGGAGGGGGGCAGCCCCAGCATTTT.

The V gene is TRBV27, the J gene TRBJ1-2; D is uncertain. V was pared by 5 bases and J by 7 bases, with 20 bases between. Germline CDR1 reads MNHEY; CDR2 reads SMNVEV (reference sequence). CDR3 size: 15 residues. DNA for the CDR3: TGTGCCAGCAGTACAATTCCCCCAGGATTTCTTGGCTACACCTTC. Its translation is CASSTIPPGFLGYTF.

In its sample, this clone was seen a few times. The chain links TRBV2 to TRBJ1-2, with 9 bases aligning to TRBD1. Germline V gives CDR1 SNHLY, CDR2 FYNNEI. V gave up 6 bases and J gave up 8 bases; unmatched junction bases: 10. The CDR3 sequence is 14 residues long. CDR3 protein: CASRLVTGGSGYTF. CDR3 sequence (DNA): TGTGCCAGCAGATTAGTCACAGGGGGCTCGGGCTACACCTTC. Complete variable domain (other parts from reference TRBV2 and TRBJ1-2): EPEVTQTPSHQVTQMGQEVILRCVPISNHLYFYWYRQILGQKVEFLVSFYNNEISEKSEIFDDQFSVERPDGSNFTLKIRSTKLEDSAMYFCASRLVTGGSGYTFGSGTRLTVV.

The chain links TRBV27 to TRBJ1-6, with unresolved D. The CDR3 runs 15 residues. Germline CDR1 and CDR2: MNHEY and SMNVEV (reference sequence). V was cut by 4 bases and J by 9 bases, with 16 bases left in between. The CDR3 DNA is TGTGCCAGCAGTTACGACGGCAGCTTGGGTTCACCCCTCCACTTT. Residues: CASSYDGSLGSPLHF.

The chain carries TRBV27 and TRBJ1-4, with D perhaps TRBD1 (5 bases). This CDR3 has 13 amino acids. V lost 5 bases and J lost 5, with 9 bases in between. Per germline, CDR1 MNHEY and CDR2 SMNVEV (reference sequence). Here the CDR3 reads CASSIRQNEKLFF. The CDR3 coding sequence is TGTGCCAGCAGTATAAGACAGAATGAAAAACTGTTTTTT.

This clone was observed a single time. The chain's CDR3 is CASSPVGQGLNYGYTF. The DNA for the CDR3 is TGTGCCAGCTCACCAGTCGGACAGGGCCTTAACTATGGCTACACCTTC. This rearrangement joins TRBV18 to TRBJ1-2, with TRBD1 identical over 8 bases. CDR1 KGHSH and CDR2 LQKENI come from the germline V gene. The length of the CDR3 is 16 residues. The V segment lost 2 bases and the J segment 1 base; nucleotides outside the gene matches: 6.

The V and J genes are TRBV28 and TRBJ1-5; 8 bases are a match to TRBD1. Per germline, CDR1 MDHEN and CDR2 SYDVKM. The CDR3 has 19 amino acids. V lost 4 bases and J lost 7; bases outside the gene matches: 21. The CDR3 DNA reads as TGTGCCAGCAGTTCCCCTTTCCAGCAGGGGGCAGGGCCTGGCCAGCCCCAGCATTTT. Translation gives CASSSPFQQGAGPGQPQHF.

This clone came up a few times. The rearrangement joins TRBV11-2 to TRBJ1-5; possible D gene TRBD1, 5 bases. Germline lookup yields CDR1 SGHAT and CDR2 FQNNGV. V was pared by 1 base and J by 5 bases, with 12 bases between. The CDR3 sequence is 15 residues long. The CDR3 DNA sequence: TGTGCCAGCAGCTTAGGAACAGGTGGGGATCAGCCCCAGCATTTT. It encodes CASSLGTGGDQPQHF.

This clone was recorded a few times. The rearrangement joins TRBV7-8 to TRBJ2-2; 9 bases agree with TRBD1. This CDR3 has 16 residues. The germline V gene has CDR1 SGHVS and CDR2 FQNEAQ. The junction had 9 bases not matched to a gene; V was cut back by 5 bases and J by 5 bases. CDR3 region: CASSKGTGSGTGELFF. The CDR3 region has the DNA TGTGCCAGCAGCAAGGGGACAGGGTCAGGAACCGGGGAGCTGTTTTTT.

A few counts support this clone. The V and J genes are TRBV5-1 and TRBJ2-7, with 11 bases that match TRBD1. This CDR3 has 15 amino acids. V lost 4 bases and J lost 0; bases outside the gene matches: 3. Germline loops: CDR1 SGHRS, CDR2 YFSETQ. The CDR3 here is CASSKGTGGSYEQYF. The CDR3 nucleotides read TGCGCCAGCAGCAAGGGGACAGGGGGCTCCTACGAGCAGTACTTC.

The genes are TRBV7-6 and TRBJ1-4, with TRBD1 identical over 12 bases. The CDR3 consists of 20 residues. Trimming removed 1 base from V and 4 bases from J; junction bases left unmatched: 13. Germline CDR1 reads SGHVS; CDR2 reads FNYEAQ. CDR3 in DNA: TGTGCCAGCAGCTTAGAGATTGAGGGACAGGGGGCGACGGGTAATGAAAAACTGTTTTTT. Amino acids: CASSLEIEGQGATGNEKLFF.